The 25 T cell receptor beta chains below come from one sample, sequenced in a study of identifying expanded T cells in peripheral blood. The repertoire was sequenced with immunoSEQ multiplex PCR; TCRdb's copy has only in-frame clones and lacks some. The sample lists some 130,000 clones, about 88% seen once, with less than 10% in the top ten. The sequenced sample was blood. All receptors come from a person between 18 and 75 years old in good health.

This clone has more than one count but fewer than ten. The V gene is TRBV5-4, the J gene TRBJ1-2; TRBD1 agrees at 7 bases. Germline lookup yields CDR1 SGHNT and CDR2 YYREEE (reference sequence). The CDR3 has 13 residues. The V and J ends lost 0 bases and 10 bases, in that order; junction bases with no gene match: 6. CDR3 DNA: TGTGCCAGCAGCTTGGGGCAGGGGGAAGACTACACCTTC. This encodes CASSLGQGEDYTF.

The rearrangement joins TRBV6-5 to TRBJ2-7; D is possibly TRBD2 (5 bases). Germline V CDR1 and CDR2: MNHEY, SVGAGI. This CDR3 is 13 amino acids long. With 4 bases removed from V and 2 bases from J, the gap between germline ends came to 9 bases. The CDR3 DNA follows: TGTGCCAGCAGTTCCAGCGGACCCTACGAGCAGTACTTC. Amino acids: CASSSSGPYEQYF.

The V call is TRBV6-1, the J call TRBJ1-5; TRBD1 is a possible D gene (6 bases). Looked up from germline, CDR1 is MNHNS and CDR2 is SASEGT. V lost 0 bases and J 6 bases, leaving 12 bases between the germline ends. CDR3 length: 15 amino acids. The CDR3 is CASSEAGGAGQPQHF. CDR3 nucleotide sequence: TGTGCCAGCAGTGAAGCAGGGGGGGCGGGTCAGCCCCAGCATTTT.

This chain uses TRBV7-2 with TRBJ2-7, with 9 bases lining up with TRBD1. V shed 5 bases and J 2 bases; nucleotides not matched to a gene: 7. This CDR3 comprises 15 residues. CDR1 is SGHTA and CDR2 is FQGNSA in the germline V gene. CDR3 sequence (DNA): TGTGCCAGCAGCAACGCCGGGACAGGGCCCTACGAGCAGTACTTC. This encodes CASSNAGTGPYEQYF.

The chain links TRBV5-1 to TRBJ2-3; the match to TRBD2 covers 7 bases. Germline CDR1 reads SGHRS; CDR2 reads YFSETQ. The length of the CDR3 is 14 residues. V lost 4 bases and J lost 2; bases outside the gene matches: 4. CDR3 loop: CASSGGENTDTQYF. CDR3 in DNA: TGCGCCAGCAGCGGGGGGGAAAACACAGATACGCAGTATTTT.

The chain links TRBV18 to TRBJ2-7; TRBD2 is a possible D gene (6 bases). The V gene's germline CDR1 is KGHSH and CDR2 LQKENI. The V end lost 1 base, the J end lost 4 bases, and 14 bases lay between the germline ends. This CDR3 region has 15 residues. In nucleotides, the CDR3 is TGTGCCAGCTCACCACTGGGGGGTGGTAGTTACGAGCAGTACTTC. Translation gives CASSPLGGGSYEQYF.

The V gene is TRBV5-1, the J gene TRBJ1-1; D is perhaps TRBD1 (5 bases). Trimming left V 1 base short and J 5 bases short, with 12 bases between. CDR3 size: 14 residues. Germline CDR1 SGHRS, CDR2 YFSETQ. CDR3 bases: TGCGCCAGCAGCTTGACGAGGGGAGCAACTGAAGCTTTCTTT. This translates into CASSLTRGATEAFF. The full variable domain, its missing parts supplied by reference TRBV5-1 and TRBJ1-1, is KAGVTQTPRYLIKTRGQQVTLSCSPISGHRSVSWYQQTPGQGLQFLFEYFSETQRNKGNFPGRFSGRQFSNSRSEMNVSTLELGDSALYLCASSLTRGATEAFFGQGTRLTVV.

This sequence joins TRBV10-1 and TRBJ2-7; 8 nucleotides line up with TRBD1. Germline lookup yields CDR1 WNHNN and CDR2 SYGVQD (reference sequence). The CDR3 covers 14 residues. J gave up 2 bases and V 4 bases, and 4 bases lay outside the gene matches. CDR3 bases: TGCGCCAGCAGTGGGACAGGGTCCCCCTACGAGCAGTACTTC. Translating it yields CASSGTGSPYEQYF.

V and J are TRBV5-8 and TRBJ2-1, with D perhaps matching TRBD2 (5 bases). Germline V CDR1 and CDR2: SGHTS, YDEGEE. The V end lost 3 bases, the J end lost 0 bases, and 13 bases lay between the germline ends. The length of the CDR3 is 16 residues. The CDR3 sequence is CASSSEGGSSYNEQFF. The CDR3 region has the DNA TGTGCCAGCAGCTCCGAGGGCGGCAGCTCCTACAATGAGCAGTTCTTC.

The chain combines TRBV7-3 with TRBJ2-5; 10 nucleotides match TRBD2. The germline V gene encodes CDR1 SGHTA and CDR2 FQGTGA. The CDR3 is 14 amino acids. Losses at the gene ends were 3 bases for V and 5 bases for J; bases not matched to a gene: 3. CDR3 bases: TGTGCCAGCAGCTTTAGCGGGGGGCGGGAGACCCAGTACTTC. Amino acid sequence: CASSFSGGRETQYF.

The V gene is TRBV30, the J gene TRBJ2-7; 10 positions match TRBD1. From germline, CDR1 is GTSNPN and CDR2 SVGIG (reference sequence). The junction had 5 bases not matched to a gene; V was cut back by 4 bases and J by 2 bases. CDR3 length: 14 amino acids. The CDR3 loop reads CAWTSDRGPYEQYF. The CDR3 coding sequence is TGTGCCTGGACTTCAGACAGGGGGCCCTACGAGCAGTACTTC.

The chain uses TRBV30 and TRBJ1-2, with D uncertain. V dropped 2 bases and J dropped 4 bases, with 5 bases sitting between them. This CDR3 region has 11 residues. Germline V gene data show CDR1 as GTSNPN and CDR2 as SVGIG (reference sequence). CDR3 protein: CAWSYSYGYTF. The CDR3 DNA follows: TGTGCCTGGAGTTATAGCTATGGCTACACCTTC.

This CDR3 reads CASSLYTSGQETQYF. The CDR3 DNA follows: TGTGCCAGCAGTTTATACACTAGCGGACAAGAGACCCAGTACTTC. The chain joins TRBV28 to TRBJ2-5; 8 bases agree with TRBD2. Per germline, CDR1 MDHEN and CDR2 SYDVKM. CDR3 length: 15 amino acids. V was clipped by 1 base and J by 2 bases; unmatched bases: 3.

V is TRBV2 and J is TRBJ2-1, with D tentatively TRBD1 (7 bases). V dropped 7 bases and J dropped 8 bases, with 15 bases sitting between them. Germline CDR1 reads SNHLY; CDR2 reads FYNNEI. The CDR3 totals 13 residues. CDR3: CASNYDREDEQFF. In DNA, the CDR3 is TGTGCCAGCAACTACGACAGGGAGGATGAGCAGTTCTTC.

In DNA form, the CDR3 reads TGTGCCTGGAGTGTCACAGGGAATTCACCCCTCCACTTT. It is translated as CAWSVTGNSPLHF. The chain uses TRBV30 and TRBJ1-6; D might be TRBD1 (6 bases). V was shortened by 0 bases and J by 7 bases, with 7 bases between the two germline ends. The germline V gene encodes CDR1 GTSNPN and CDR2 SVGIG (reference sequence). The CDR3 is made up of 13 amino acids.

The chain couples TRBV9 to TRBJ2-3; 9 nucleotides line up with TRBD2. The CDR3 sequence is 17 residues long. After removal of 1 base from V and 6 bases from J, the junction contained 12 bases not matched to a gene. Germline V lookup: CDR1 SGDLS, CDR2 YYNGEE. The CDR3 DNA follows: TGTGCCAGCAGCGTATCCGTCGGCGGGGGGGGCCTTGATACGCAGTATTTT. This gives the protein CASSVSVGGGGLDTQYF.

This rearrangement joins TRBV7-8 to TRBJ2-7; 7 bases agree with TRBD2. Losses at the gene ends were 3 bases for V and 6 bases for J; bases not matched to a gene: 8. The germline gives CDR1 SGHVS, CDR2 FQNEAQ. The CDR3 totals 14 residues. In DNA form, the CDR3 reads TGTGCCAGCAGCTTGTTTTCAGGGAGGGGCGAGCAGTACTTC. Its protein product is CASSLFSGRGEQYF. Drawing the rest from reference TRBV7-8 and TRBJ2-7, the complete variable domain is GAGVSQSPRYKVAKRGQDVALRCDPISGHVSLFWYQQALGQGPEFLTYFQNEAQLDKSGLPSDRFFAERPEGSVSTLKIQRTQQEDSAVYLCASSLFSGRGEQYFGPGTRLTVT.

CDR3 sequence reads: CASSNPGSRLGEQFF. The DNA of the CDR3 is TGTGCCAGCAGCAACCCCGGGTCTAGACTCGGTGAGCAGTTCTTC. The chain is built from TRBV6-6 and TRBJ2-1; D ambiguous. The germline V gene encodes CDR1 MNHNY and CDR2 SVGAGI (reference sequence). V was cut by 6 bases and J by 9 bases, with 21 bases left in between. This CDR3 spans 15 amino acids.

This clone was recorded many times. A junction boundary mismatches the germline segment, possibly from a read error. The chain uses TRBV27 and TRBJ2-7; 8 nucleotides match TRBD1. Germline CDR1 reads MNHEY; CDR2 reads SMNVEV (reference sequence). The CDR3 totals 10 residues. The CDR3 DNA sequence: TGTGCCAAACCCTTCAGGGACAGGCACTTC. This encodes CAKPFRDRHF.

The gene calls are TRBV5-6 and TRBJ1-1; possibly TRBD1 for D (6 bases). V lost 3 bases, J lost 11 bases, and 14 bases lay in between. The CDR3 spans 12 residues. Germline assignment: CDR1 SGHDT and CDR2 YYEEEE. CDR3 sequence: CASSWATGRAFF. Here the CDR3 DNA reads TGTGCCAGCAGCTGGGCTACAGGGAGGGCTTTCTTT.

The rearrangement links TRBV5-3 to TRBJ2-1; D is unresolved. TRBV5-3 is flagged as an ORF with uncertain function. This CDR3 region has 10 residues. V was cut by 0 bases and J by 10 bases, with 2 bases left in between. The CDR3 protein is CARSLGEQFF. The CDR3 DNA follows: TGTGCCAGAAGCTTGGGGGAGCAGTTCTTC.

With regard to this clone: Germline and junction disagree at one end, which may indicate a read error. This chain joins TRBV10-3 and TRBJ1-5; D not resolved. This CDR3 spans 15 amino acids. CDR1 and CDR2 from the germline V gene are ENHRY and SYGVKD. CDR3 region: CAISGVGSFGQSQHF. Here the CDR3 DNA reads TGTGCCATCAGTGGTGTCGGTTCATTCGGTCAGTCCCAGCATTTT.

This chain connects TRBV2 to TRBJ2-7, with 7 nucleotides matching TRBD2. The CDR3 is made up of 14 amino acids. CDR1 and CDR2 from the germline V gene are SNHLY and FYNNEI. The V segment lost 7 bases and the J segment 0 bases; nucleotides outside the gene matches: 6. CDR3 loop: CASKLTGGSYEQYF. DNA for the CDR3: TGTGCCAGCAAGTTGACGGGGGGCTCCTACGAGCAGTACTTC.

The chain has TRBV28 and TRBJ2-1; D gene ambiguous. CDR1 and CDR2 (germline): MDHEN, SYDVKM. V lost 2 bases, J lost 6 bases, and 11 bases lay in between. The CDR3 runs to 14 residues. The CDR3 DNA sequence: TGTGCCAGCAGTTTAAAGTACAGCAGCAATGAGCAGTTCTTC. Protein product: CASSLKYSSNEQFF.

The chain links TRBV30 to TRBJ1-2, with 7 bases identical to TRBD1. The CDR3 is made up of 16 amino acids. Germline assignment: CDR1 GTSNPN and CDR2 SVGIG (reference sequence). J lost 2 bases, V lost 3 bases, and 12 bases had no gene match. CDR3 DNA sequence: TGTGCCTGGAGCCCGACCCGACAGGGACTGAACTATGGCTACACCTTC. This codes for CAWSPTRQGLNYGYTF.